The 13 T cell receptor beta chains presented below share a single source sample, sequenced in a study of blood T cell repertoires in COVID-19. This table comes from immunoSEQ multiplex PCR, and its TCRdb copy is limited to in-frame clones, with some not included. The repertoire consists of 200,000 to 250,000 clones, with nearly 90% occurring once and the leading ten covering 10% to 14%. The sample consisted of PBMCs or T cells enriched from blood (not recorded which). These receptors all come from a man aged 25-45 years who had recovered from COVID-19.

The chain links TRBV30 to TRBJ1-5; D is unresolved. Germline V gene sequence: CDR1 GTSNPN, CDR2 SVGIG (reference sequence). The CDR3 loop spans 14 amino acids. Trimming pared 5 bases from V and 3 bases from J, leaving 14 bases between. Here the CDR3 reads CAWQNPQINQPQHF. CDR3 nucleotide sequence: TGTGCCTGGCAAAACCCACAAATCAATCAGCCCCAGCATTTT.

This chain connects TRBV14 to TRBJ1-1; 8 bases align to TRBD1. This CDR3 has 14 amino acids. V trimming: 5 bases; J trimming: 4 bases; junction bases outside the gene matches: 6. Germline assignment: CDR1 SGHDN and CDR2 FVKESK. CDR3 in DNA: TGTGCCAGCAGCACACGACAGGGGACCACTGAAGCTTTCTTT. It is translated as CASSTRQGTTEAFF. Based on the CDR3 plus reference TRBV14 and TRBJ1-1, the full variable domain is EAGVTQFPSHSVIEKGQTVTLRCDPISGHDNLYWYRRVMGKEIKFLLHFVKESKQDESGMPNNRFLAERTGGTYSTLKVQPAELEDSGVYFCASSTRQGTTEAFFGQGTRLTVV.

This clone was detected only once. The gene calls are TRBV28 and TRBJ2-1, with D possibly being TRBD2 (6 bases). V lost 6 bases, J lost 5 bases, and 8 bases lay in between. The CDR3 covers 12 residues. Per the germline V gene, CDR1 is MDHEN and CDR2 is SYDVKM. As DNA, the CDR3 is TGTGCCAGCAGGTGGGAGGACAATGAGCAGTTCTTC. It is translated as CASRWEDNEQFF.

CDR3 nucleotides: TGTGCCAGCAGCCTTCGGCTCGGGACTAGCTCATCGTACGAGCAGTACTTC. This sequence encodes CASSLRLGTSSSYEQYF. The V call is TRBV5-4, the J call TRBJ2-7; 9 positions agree with TRBD2. The CDR3 consists of 17 residues. Germline V gives CDR1 SGHNT, CDR2 YYREEE (reference sequence). J lost 4 bases, V lost 4 bases, and 15 bases had no gene match.

The J gene is TRBJ1-5, the V gene TRBV3-1 (or the pseudogene TRBV3-2); D is possibly TRBD1 (6 bases). The CDR3 consists of 13 residues. Germline loops: CDR1 LGHDT, CDR2 YNNKEL (reference sequence). V shed 0 bases and J shed 9 bases, with 9 bases lying between them. This CDR3 is CASSQEGGRPQHF. The CDR3 nucleotides are TGTGCCAGCAGCCAAGAGGGGGGGCGGCCCCAGCATTTT.

J is TRBJ2-1 and V is TRBV28; D unclear. This CDR3 comprises 11 residues. Germline CDR1 MDHEN, CDR2 SYDVKM. V was clipped by 2 bases and J by 9 bases, with 5 bases between them. The CDR3 nucleotides read TGTGCCAGCAGTTTAGGCACTGAGCAGTTCTTC. Encoded protein: CASSLGTEQFF. Variable domain in full (rest from reference TRBV28 and TRBJ2-1): DVKVTQSSRYLVKRTGEKVFLECVQDMDHENMFWYRQDPGLGLRLIYFSYDVKMKEKGDIPEGYSVSREKKERFSLILESASTNQTSMYLCASSLGTEQFFGPGTRLTVL.

The CDR3 DNA sequence: TGTGCCAGCAGCTTCGCCTCACGGGACACTGAAGCTTTCTTT. Translated: CASSFASRDTEAFF. The genes are TRBV5-4 and TRBJ1-1; D is ambiguous. The CDR3 extends over 14 amino acids. V lost 2 bases and J 3 bases, leaving 11 bases between the germline ends. The germline gives CDR1 SGHNT, CDR2 YYREEE (reference sequence).

The chain combines TRBV7-8 with TRBJ1-1; a possible D gene is TRBD1 (5 bases). Germline CDR1 and CDR2: SGHVS and FQNEAQ. The V end lost 5 bases, the J end lost 8 bases, and 15 bases lay between the germline ends. This CDR3 is 13 amino acids long. The CDR3 sequence: CASSLVQGREAFF. DNA for the CDR3: TGTGCCAGCAGCCTCGTGCAGGGTAGGGAAGCTTTCTTT.

The V gene is TRBV6-5, the J gene TRBJ1-3, with 7 nucleotides matching TRBD1. There are 15 residues in the CDR3. The germline gives CDR1 MNHEY, CDR2 SVGAGI. Trimming at V came to 7 bases and at J to 5 bases, leaving 11 bases not matched to a gene. DNA of the CDR3: TGTGCCAGCACCCGGGACAGTCCGGGCCGAAACACCATATATTTT. It yields the protein CASTRDSPGRNTIYF.

V usage is TRBV12-3 or TRBV12-4 and J usage is TRBJ1-5; 7 positions agree with TRBD1. The CDR3 is 13 residues long. Trimming took 6 bases from V and 9 from J; bases not matched to a gene: 8. This CDR3 is CASRSTGDRPQHF. CDR3 bases: TGTGCCAGCAGATCAACAGGGGACCGGCCCCAGCATTTT.

J is TRBJ2-1 and V is TRBV15; weak D call: TRBD2 (6 bases). V lost 1 base, J lost 0 bases, and 16 bases lay in between. Germline V CDR1 and CDR2: LNHNV, YYDKDF (reference sequence). The CDR3 extends over 18 amino acids. As DNA, the CDR3 is TGTGCCACCAGCAGAGGTCTCACTAGCCAAAGCTCCTACAATGAGCAGTTCTTC. The encoded protein is CATSRGLTSQSSYNEQFF.

This clone was picked up a small number of times. This specimen includes other DNA sequences encoding the same CDR3. The J gene is TRBJ1-5, the V gene TRBV18; maybe TRBD1 (6 bases). Germline CDR1 is KGHSH and CDR2 is LQKENI. V lost 3 bases to trimming and J lost 4 bases, with 10 bases between them. The CDR3 length is 14 residues. CDR3 sequence (DNA): TGTGCCAGCTCACCCGGGCAGGGGAATCAGCCCCAGCATTTT. Amino acid sequence: CASSPGQGNQPQHF. The full variable domain, in which reference TRBV18 and TRBJ1-5 provide the parts outside the CDR3, is NAGVMQNPRHLVRRRGQEARLRCSPMKGHSHVYWYRQLPEEGLKFMVYLQKENIIDESGMPKERFSAEFPKEGPSILRIQQVVRGDSAAYFCASSPGQGNQPQHFGDGTRLSIL.

The table lists this clone with a few counts. The chain employs TRBV24-1 and TRBJ2-7, with D maybe TRBD1 (5 bases). Trimming took 2 bases from V and 7 from J, leaving 23 bases between them. CDR1 and CDR2 (germline): KGHDR, SFDVKD. This CDR3 has 17 amino acids. CDR3 sequence: CATSDSTGPPPFFEQYF. CDR3 nucleotides: TGTGCCACCAGTGATTCCACAGGTCCCCCTCCATTCTTTGAGCAGTACTTC.